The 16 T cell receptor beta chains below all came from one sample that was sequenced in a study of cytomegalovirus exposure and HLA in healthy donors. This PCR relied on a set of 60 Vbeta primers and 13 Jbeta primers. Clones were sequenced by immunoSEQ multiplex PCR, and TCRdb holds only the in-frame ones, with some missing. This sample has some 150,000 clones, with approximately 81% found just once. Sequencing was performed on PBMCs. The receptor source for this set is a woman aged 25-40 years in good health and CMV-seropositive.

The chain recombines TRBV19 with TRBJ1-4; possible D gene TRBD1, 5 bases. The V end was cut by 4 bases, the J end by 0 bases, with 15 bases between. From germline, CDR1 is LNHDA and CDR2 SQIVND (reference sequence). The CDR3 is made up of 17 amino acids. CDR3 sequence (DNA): TGTGCCAGTAGTACGGGCCGGGGGTCTGCAACTAATGAAAAACTGTTTTTT. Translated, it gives CASSTGRGSATNEKLFF.

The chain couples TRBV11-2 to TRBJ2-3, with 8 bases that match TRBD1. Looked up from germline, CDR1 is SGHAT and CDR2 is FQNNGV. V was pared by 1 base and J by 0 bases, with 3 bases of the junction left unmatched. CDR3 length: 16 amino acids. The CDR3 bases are TGTGCCAGCAGCTTAGCTTACAGGGGGAGCACAGATACGCAGTATTTT. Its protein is CASSLAYRGSTDTQYF. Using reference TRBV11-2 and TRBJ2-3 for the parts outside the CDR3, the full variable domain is EAGVAQSPRYKIIEKRQSVAFWCNPISGHATLYWYQQILGQGPKLLIQFQNNGVVDDSQLPKDRFSAERLKGVDSTLKIQPAKLEDSAVYLCASSLAYRGSTDTQYFGPGTRLTVL.

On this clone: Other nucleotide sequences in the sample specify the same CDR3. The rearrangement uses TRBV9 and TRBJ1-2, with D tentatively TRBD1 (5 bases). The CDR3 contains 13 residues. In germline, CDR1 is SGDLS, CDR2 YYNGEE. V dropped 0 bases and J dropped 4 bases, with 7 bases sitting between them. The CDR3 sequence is CASSVGQLYGYTF. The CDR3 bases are TGTGCCAGCAGCGTAGGACAGCTCTATGGCTACACCTTC.

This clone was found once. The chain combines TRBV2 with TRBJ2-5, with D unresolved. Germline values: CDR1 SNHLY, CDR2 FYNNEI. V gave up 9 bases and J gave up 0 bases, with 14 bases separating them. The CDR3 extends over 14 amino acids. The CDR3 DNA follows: TGTGCCAGTCAAGAACGTCAGTACCAAGAGACCCAGTACTTC. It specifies CASQERQYQETQYF.

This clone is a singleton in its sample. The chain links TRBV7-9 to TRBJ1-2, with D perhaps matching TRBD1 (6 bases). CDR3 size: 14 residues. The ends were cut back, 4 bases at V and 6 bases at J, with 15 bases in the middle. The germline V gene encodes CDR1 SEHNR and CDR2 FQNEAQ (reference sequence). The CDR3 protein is CASSSQQGFHGYTF. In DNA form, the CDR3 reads TGTGCCAGCAGCTCGCAACAGGGCTTTCATGGCTACACCTTC.

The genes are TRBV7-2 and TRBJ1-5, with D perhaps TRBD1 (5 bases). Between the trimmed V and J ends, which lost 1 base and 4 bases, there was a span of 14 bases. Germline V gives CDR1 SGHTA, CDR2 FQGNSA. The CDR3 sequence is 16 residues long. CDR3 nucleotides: TGTGCCAGCAGCTTAGAGGCAGGGCAGAGAAATCAGCCCCAGCATTTT. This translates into CASSLEAGQRNQPQHF.

For the CDR3, the DNA is TGTGCCAGTAGTATAAGGTTTTGGGCAGGAGAGACAGTGAACACTGAAGCTTTCTTT. It encodes CASSIRFWAGETVNTEAFF. The chain joins TRBV19 to TRBJ1-1, with D perhaps TRBD1 (5 bases). Germline lookup yields CDR1 LNHDA and CDR2 SQIVND (reference sequence). The V gene lost 2 bases and the J gene lost 0 bases, with 22 bases spanning the gap. This CDR3 is 19 amino acids long.

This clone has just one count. The CDR3 sequence: CAVNSGDGRKAFF. CDR3 bases: TGTGCCGTCAACTCAGGGGACGGTCGGAAAGCTTTCTTT. This chain uses TRBV19 with TRBJ1-1, with a possible D match to TRBD1 (6 bases). Trimming shortened V by 11 bases and J by 9 bases, and 22 bases separated the two germline ends. CDR1 and CDR2 from the germline V gene are LNHDA and SQIVND (reference sequence). The CDR3 is 13 residues long.

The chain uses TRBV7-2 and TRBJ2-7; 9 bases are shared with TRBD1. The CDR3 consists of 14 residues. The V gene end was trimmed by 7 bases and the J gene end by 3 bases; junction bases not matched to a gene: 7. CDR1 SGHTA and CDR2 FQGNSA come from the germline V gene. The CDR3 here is CASTPGTGRYEQYF. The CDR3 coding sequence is TGTGCCAGCACCCCGGGGACAGGGCGCTACGAGCAGTACTTC.

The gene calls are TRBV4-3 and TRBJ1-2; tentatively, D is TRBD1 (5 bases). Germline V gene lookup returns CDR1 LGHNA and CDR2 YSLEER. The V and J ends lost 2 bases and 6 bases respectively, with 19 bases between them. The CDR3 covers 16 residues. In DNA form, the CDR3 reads TGCGCCAGCAGCCAATCCAGGGTTGGTCTGGGCAATGGCTACACCTTC. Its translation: CASSQSRVGLGNGYTF.

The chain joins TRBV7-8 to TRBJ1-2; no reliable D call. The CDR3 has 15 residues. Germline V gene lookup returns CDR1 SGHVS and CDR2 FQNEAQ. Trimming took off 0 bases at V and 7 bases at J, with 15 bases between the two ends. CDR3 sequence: CASSLAPTRIRGYTF. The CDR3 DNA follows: TGTGCCAGCAGCTTAGCGCCGACAAGGATTCGTGGCTACACCTTC.

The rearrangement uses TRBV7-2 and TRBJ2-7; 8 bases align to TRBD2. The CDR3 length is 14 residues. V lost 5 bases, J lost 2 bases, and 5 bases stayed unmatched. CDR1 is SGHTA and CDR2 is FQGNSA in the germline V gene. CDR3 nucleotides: TGTGCCAGCAGCCTCGGCGGGGGGCCCTACGAGCAGTACTTC. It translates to CASSLGGGPYEQYF.

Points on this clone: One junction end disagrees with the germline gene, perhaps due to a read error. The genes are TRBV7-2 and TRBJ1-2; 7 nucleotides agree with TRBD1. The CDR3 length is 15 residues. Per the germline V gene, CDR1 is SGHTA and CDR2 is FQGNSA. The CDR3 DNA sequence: TGTGCCAGCAGCCTAGCCGGGACAGCTACGTATGGCTACACCTTC. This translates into CASSLAGTATYGYTF.

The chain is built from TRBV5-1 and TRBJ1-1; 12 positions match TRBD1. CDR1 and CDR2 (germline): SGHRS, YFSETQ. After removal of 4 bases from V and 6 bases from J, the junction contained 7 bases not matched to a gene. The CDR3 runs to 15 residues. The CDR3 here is CASSPGQGAAPEAFF. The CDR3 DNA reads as TGCGCCAGCAGCCCGGGACAGGGGGCTGCCCCTGAAGCTTTCTTT.

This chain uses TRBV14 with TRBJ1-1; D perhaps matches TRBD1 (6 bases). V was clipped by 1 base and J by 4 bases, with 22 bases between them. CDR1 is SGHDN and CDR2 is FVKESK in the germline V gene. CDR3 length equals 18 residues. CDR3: CASSQVGGPTFPGTEAFF. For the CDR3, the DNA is TGTGCCAGCAGCCAAGTGGGGGGGCCGACGTTCCCCGGCACTGAAGCTTTCTTT. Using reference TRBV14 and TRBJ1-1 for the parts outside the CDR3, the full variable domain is EAGVTQFPSHSVIEKGQTVTLRCDPISGHDNLYWYRRVMGKEIKFLLHFVKESKQDESGMPNNRFLAERTGGTYSTLKVQPAELEDSGVYFCASSQVGGPTFPGTEAFFGQGTRLTVV.

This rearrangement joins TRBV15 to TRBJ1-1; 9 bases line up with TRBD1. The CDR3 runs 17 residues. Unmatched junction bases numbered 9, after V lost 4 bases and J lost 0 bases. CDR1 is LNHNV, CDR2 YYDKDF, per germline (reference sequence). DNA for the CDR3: TGTGCCACCAGCAAACGGACAGGGGTTACGATGAACACTGAAGCTTTCTTT. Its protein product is CATSKRTGVTMNTEAFF.